The rows below give T cell receptor beta chains drawn from one sample of a study of identical twins. TCRdb used MiXCR to reprocess the 5' RACE reads, holding one entry per CDR3 protein. This sample has 550,000 to 800,000 distinct CDR3 sequences, with roughly 6.6% found just once. These data were likewise used in another study, on yellow fever vaccine responses in identical twins.

Source material: PBMCs. All receptors derive from a woman aged 18-29 years in good health. CDR3s include the opening cysteine and the closing phenylalanine or tryptophan. A D gene is named only where the DNA matches it firmly. Where a row states a size, it is once, few, many or the class of an expanded clone; other rows omit it.

abundance: -
d_gene: -
v_gene: TRBV7-6
j_gene: TRBJ2-5
CDR3nt: TGTGCCAGCAGCTTCATGGAACAAGAGACCCAGTACTTC
CDR3aa: CASSFMEQETQYF

abundance: few
d_gene: -
v_gene: TRBV7-8
j_gene: TRBJ2-1
CDR3nt: TGTGCCAGCAGCTTAGGTGGTGGGACTGGATACAATGAGCAGTTCTTC
CDR3aa: CASSLGGGTGYNEQFF

abundance: -
d_gene: TRBD1
v_gene: TRBV29-1
j_gene: TRBJ2-2
CDR3nt: TGCAGCACCCTCCTACAAACCGGGACAGGGGCCGGGGAGCTGTTTTTT
CDR3aa: CSTLLQTGTGAGELFF

abundance: many
d_gene: TRBD1
v_gene: TRBV12-3/TRBV12-4
j_gene: TRBJ2-2
CDR3nt: TGTGCCAGCATTGGGACAGGGGGGACCGGGGAGCTGTTTTTT
CDR3aa: CASIGTGGTGELFF

abundance: few
d_gene: -
v_gene: TRBV7-8
j_gene: TRBJ1-6
CDR3nt: TGTGCCAGCAGCTTAGGCGGAGACCGTAATTCACCCCTCCACTTT
CDR3aa: CASSLGGDRNSPLHF

abundance: few
d_gene: -
v_gene: TRBV3-1
j_gene: TRBJ1-6
CDR3nt: TGTGCCAGCGGAAGCATTAGCTCCTATAATTCACCCCTCCACTTT
CDR3aa: CASGSISSYNSPLHF

abundance: -
d_gene: -
v_gene: TRBV25-1
j_gene: TRBJ1-5
CDR3nt: TGTGCCAGCACAGAATGGGAGAGGCAGCGCGGGCCCCAGCATTTT
CDR3aa: CASTEWERQRGPQHF

abundance: -
d_gene: TRBD2
v_gene: TRBV7-6
j_gene: TRBJ2-1
CDR3nt: TGTGCCAGCAGCTCCGCCCATAGCGGGAGCTCCTACAATGAGCAGTTCTTC
CDR3aa: CASSSAHSGSSYNEQFF

abundance: many
d_gene: -
v_gene: TRBV10-1
j_gene: TRBJ2-1
CDR3nt: TGCGCCAGCAGTCGAGGATGGGGCTTTGAGCAGTTCTTC
CDR3aa: CASSRGWGFEQFF

abundance: -
d_gene: -
v_gene: TRBV5-1
j_gene: TRBJ2-1
CDR3nt: TGCGCCAGCAGCCATGGGAATAGACCTGGCTCCTACAATGAGCAGTTCTTC
CDR3aa: CASSHGNRPGSYNEQFF

abundance: many
d_gene: TRBD2
v_gene: TRBV24-1
j_gene: TRBJ2-1
CDR3nt: TGTGCCACCAGTATCCCGCGGACTAGCGGGAGGGGGAGTGAGCAGTTCTTC
CDR3aa: CATSIPRTSGRGSEQFF

abundance: many
d_gene: -
v_gene: TRBV11-2
j_gene: TRBJ2-2
CDR3nt: TGTGCCAGCGGAGGGAACACCGGGGAGCTGTTTTTT
CDR3aa: CASGGNTGELFF

abundance: -
d_gene: -
v_gene: TRBV12-5
j_gene: TRBJ2-5
CDR3nt: TGTGCTAGTGGTTTCCATAGAGGCAGCCCACAAATGGAGACCCAGTACTTC
CDR3aa: CASGFHRGSPQMETQYF

abundance: -
d_gene: TRBD2
v_gene: TRBV20-1
j_gene: TRBJ2-2
CDR3nt: TGCAGTGCTCTGCCGGGACTAGCCGTAAGGACCGGGGAGCTGTTTTTT
CDR3aa: CSALPGLAVRTGELFF

abundance: -
d_gene: TRBD2
v_gene: TRBV12-3/TRBV12-4
j_gene: TRBJ2-1
CDR3nt: TGTGCCAGCAGTTTTAGCGGGGGGGCCTTTTATGAGCAGTTCTTC
CDR3aa: CASSFSGGAFYEQFF

abundance: -
d_gene: TRBD2
v_gene: TRBV11-2
j_gene: TRBJ2-5
CDR3nt: TGTGCCAGCAGCCGTACCGCGGGGGGGCCAGAGACCCAGTACTTC
CDR3aa: CASSRTAGGPETQYF

abundance: few
d_gene: TRBD1
v_gene: TRBV20-1
j_gene: TRBJ2-6
CDR3nt: TGCAGTGCTGGAACAGGGGGCGCAGGCTCTGGGGCCAACGTCCTGACTTTC
CDR3aa: CSAGTGGAGSGANVLTF

abundance: many
d_gene: TRBD2
v_gene: TRBV20-1
j_gene: TRBJ2-5
CDR3nt: TGCAGTGCTGGGTACTTAGCGGGAAAGGGAGAGACCCAGTACTTC
CDR3aa: CSAGYLAGKGETQYF

abundance: many
d_gene: TRBD2
v_gene: TRBV10-2
j_gene: TRBJ2-4
CDR3nt: TGCGCCAGCAGTGAGTCTGGCGGGGGGCTAGCCAAAAACATTCAGTACTTC
CDR3aa: CASSESGGGLAKNIQYF

abundance: -
d_gene: -
v_gene: TRBV14
j_gene: TRBJ2-1
CDR3nt: TGTGCCAGCAGCCAATATAGCGGAATCGACAATGAGCAGTTCTTC
CDR3aa: CASSQYSGIDNEQFF

abundance: -
d_gene: TRBD2
v_gene: TRBV20-1
j_gene: TRBJ2-5
CDR3nt: TGCAGTGCTAGAGATCCTAGCGGGAGTTATGAGACCCAGTACTTC
CDR3aa: CSARDPSGSYETQYF

abundance: many
d_gene: -
v_gene: TRBV7-6
j_gene: TRBJ2-2
CDR3nt: TGTGCCAGCAGCTTAGCAGGGGCCACCGGGGAGCTGTTTTTT
CDR3aa: CASSLAGATGELFF

abundance: -
d_gene: -
v_gene: TRBV5-1
j_gene: TRBJ2-1
CDR3nt: TGCGCCAGCAGCTTGGGTGAACAGCGCAATGAGCAGTTCTTC
CDR3aa: CASSLGEQRNEQFF

abundance: -
d_gene: -
v_gene: TRBV5-1
j_gene: TRBJ2-7
CDR3nt: TGCGCCAGCAGCTTTAATGACAGGTCCTACGAGCAGTACTTC
CDR3aa: CASSFNDRSYEQYF

abundance: -
d_gene: TRBD2
v_gene: TRBV27
j_gene: TRBJ2-1
CDR3nt: TGTGCCAGCAGTCCAATAGCGGGAGATTTAGCGAATGAGCAGTTCTTC
CDR3aa: CASSPIAGDLANEQFF

abundance: many
d_gene: TRBD1
v_gene: TRBV9
j_gene: TRBJ1-5
CDR3nt: TGTGCCAGCAGCGCGGGACAGGGTTTTCGCCAGCATTTT
CDR3aa: CASSAGQGFRQHF

abundance: -
d_gene: TRBD2
v_gene: TRBV29-1
j_gene: TRBJ2-3
CDR3nt: TGCAGCGCATCTAGCGGGGGGACCTCTAGCACAGATACGCAGTATTTT
CDR3aa: CSASSGGTSSTDTQYF

abundance: many
d_gene: -
v_gene: TRBV11-2
j_gene: TRBJ2-1
CDR3nt: TGTGCCAGCAGCGCCCTTTATGAGCAGTTCTTC
CDR3aa: CASSALYEQFF

abundance: few
d_gene: -
v_gene: TRBV27
j_gene: TRBJ1-2
CDR3nt: TGTGCCAGCAGTTTAAGTTCTGGTCTGGGCTACACCTTC
CDR3aa: CASSLSSGLGYTF

abundance: many
d_gene: -
v_gene: TRBV20-1
j_gene: TRBJ1-5
CDR3nt: TGCAGTGCCAAAACAGGGTCCAATCAGCCCCAGCATTTT
CDR3aa: CSAKTGSNQPQHF

abundance: many
d_gene: -
v_gene: TRBV12-3/TRBV12-4
j_gene: TRBJ1-1
CDR3nt: TGTGCCAGCTCCCGGGGGGCTGAAGCTTTCTTT
CDR3aa: CASSRGAEAFF

abundance: few
d_gene: -
v_gene: TRBV5-1
j_gene: TRBJ2-5
CDR3nt: TGCGCCAGCAGCTCGGGACCAGGGATGCGAGAAACCCAGTACTTC
CDR3aa: CASSSGPGMRETQYF

abundance: -
d_gene: -
v_gene: TRBV9
j_gene: TRBJ2-7
CDR3nt: TGTGCCAGCAGCGTAGCTCCGCCGTACGAGCAGTACTTC
CDR3aa: CASSVAPPYEQYF

abundance: many
d_gene: -
v_gene: TRBV11-2
j_gene: TRBJ1-1
CDR3nt: TGTGCCAGCAGCTTAGTTAGGGCGCGAACTGAAGCTTTCTTT
CDR3aa: CASSLVRARTEAFF

abundance: many
d_gene: TRBD1
v_gene: TRBV12-3/TRBV12-4
j_gene: TRBJ1-1
CDR3nt: TGTGCCAGCAGACCCCGACAGGGGGGAGAGAACACTGAAGCTTTCTTT
CDR3aa: CASRPRQGGENTEAFF

abundance: few
d_gene: -
v_gene: TRBV10-3
j_gene: TRBJ2-7
CDR3nt: TGTGCCATCAGTGAGGGCTCCAACGAGCAGTACTTC
CDR3aa: CAISEGSNEQYF

abundance: few
d_gene: TRBD2
v_gene: TRBV5-1
j_gene: TRBJ2-7
CDR3nt: TGCGCCAGCACTCCGATGACTAGCGGGAGGGCCTACGAGCAGTACTTC
CDR3aa: CASTPMTSGRAYEQYF